The next 14 T cell receptor beta chains were all read from a single sample in a study of blood T cell repertoires in COVID-19. Only in-frame clones appear in the TCRdb table, and some are missing; sequencing was by immunoSEQ multiplex PCR. The sample shows around 300,000 clones, around nine tenths of them seen only once. The specimen was PBMCs or T cells enriched from blood (not recorded which). Receptors were obtained from a woman in her 40s who had recovered from COVID-19.

This clone was observed a few times. The J gene is TRBJ1-3, the V gene TRBV6-6; TRBD1 aligns across 9 bases. The germline gives CDR1 MNHNY, CDR2 SVGAGI (reference sequence). V was pared by 5 bases and J by 4 bases, with 12 bases of the junction left unmatched. CDR3 length equals 17 residues. CDR3 coding DNA: TGTGCCAGCAGTCCGGGACAGGGCAACTCCCAGGGAAACACCATATATTTT. Protein product: CASSPGQGNSQGNTIYF.

The gene calls are TRBV20-1 and TRBJ2-1, with TRBD1 as a possible D gene (5 bases). Germline-derived CDR1 and CDR2 are DFQATT and SNEGSKA (reference sequence). The CDR3 length is 14 residues. V was shortened by 3 bases and J by 4 bases, with 13 bases between the two germline ends. CDR3 loop: CSASIGDRYNEQFF. DNA for the CDR3: TGCAGTGCTAGTATAGGGGATCGGTACAATGAGCAGTTCTTC.

This clone was seen once. The V call is TRBV2, the J call TRBJ2-7; weak D call: TRBD1 (6 bases). The V end was cut by 6 bases, the J end by 3 bases, with 18 bases between. The CDR3 has 15 residues. Germline CDR1 reads SNHLY; CDR2 reads FYNNEI. The DNA for the CDR3 is TGTGCCAGCAGCCCCCTGGGGGCAGAAGGCTACGAGCAGTACTTC. As protein: CASSPLGAEGYEQYF. Looking up the rest from reference TRBV2 and TRBJ2-7 gives the full variable domain: EPEVTQTPSHQVTQMGQEVILRCVPISNHLYFYWYRQILGQKVEFLVSFYNNEISEKSEIFDDQFSVERPDGSNFTLKIRSTKLEDSAMYFCASSPLGAEGYEQYFGPGTRLTVT.

The sample holds a few counts of this clone. This chain uses TRBV21-1 with TRBJ1-3; the DNA was not compared with TRBD1, the D call given in the table. TRBV21-1 is termed a pseudogene. The CDR3 extends over 19 amino acids. CDR3 protein: CASSKDGQGSLSSGNTIYF. The CDR3 DNA sequence: TGTGCCAGCAGCAAAGACGGACAGGGAAGCCTGAGCTCTGGAAACACCATATATTTT.

The chain combines TRBV4-2 with TRBJ2-1, with no clear D. This CDR3 spans 14 amino acids. The germline V gene encodes CDR1 LGHNA and CDR2 YNFKEQ. Trimming stripped 3 bases from V and 2 bases from J, with 8 bases between. CDR3 coding DNA: TGTGCCAGCAGCCAGCCGCTAGCCTACAATGAGCAGTTCTTC. This codes for CASSQPLAYNEQFF.

The sample holds one count of this clone. The gene calls are TRBV6-8 and TRBJ2-7; 8 nucleotides agree with TRBD2. Per the germline V gene, CDR1 is MNHGY and CDR2 is SAAAGT. The CDR3 loop spans 14 amino acids. V lost 6 bases to trimming and J lost 0 bases; unmatched junction nucleotides: 4. CDR3 nucleotide sequence: TGTGCCAGCAGGTCGGGAGGGGACTCCTACGAGCAGTACTTC. As protein: CASRSGGDSYEQYF.

This chain connects TRBV3-1 (or the pseudogene TRBV3-2) to TRBJ1-6, with TRBD1 as a possible D gene (6 bases). The CDR3 has 14 residues. Trimming took off 5 bases at V and 6 bases at J, with 11 bases between the two ends. Germline loops: CDR1 LGHDT, CDR2 YNNKEL (reference sequence). The CDR3 nucleotides are TGTGCCAGCAGCACATGGACAGTTAATTCACCCCTCCACTTT. It codes for CASSTWTVNSPLHF.

This clone was counted a single time. V usage is TRBV2 and J usage is TRBJ2-2, with D perhaps matching TRBD2 (6 bases). Germline V gene lookup returns CDR1 SNHLY and CDR2 FYNNEI. Trimming pared 6 bases from V and 0 bases from J, leaving 11 bases between. The CDR3 spans 15 residues. CDR3 region: CASRVAETNTGELFF. As DNA, the CDR3 is TGTGCCAGCAGAGTAGCGGAAACGAACACCGGGGAGCTGTTTTTT.

The chain combines TRBV3-1 (or the pseudogene TRBV3-2) with TRBJ1-5; 9 nucleotides align to TRBD1. Germline V CDR1 and CDR2: LGHDT, YNNKEL (reference sequence). J gave up 6 bases and V 4 bases, and 7 bases lay outside the gene matches. The length of the CDR3 is 15 residues. CDR3 in amino acids: CASSPRTGESQPQHF. CDR3 DNA sequence: TGTGCCAGCAGCCCCCGGACAGGGGAGAGTCAGCCCCAGCATTTT.

The sample holds one count of this clone. The chain couples TRBV7-2 to TRBJ1-2; 7 positions agree with TRBD1. The CDR3 has 17 amino acids. CDR1 and CDR2 (germline): SGHTA, FQGNSA. With 5 bases clipped from V and 4 bases from J, the junction kept 16 bases outside the gene matches. The CDR3, as DNA: TGTGCCAGCAGCCGCGGACAGGATATATCGGTGGCCTATGGCTACACCTTC. Its translation is CASSRGQDISVAYGYTF.

The chain employs TRBV15 and TRBJ1-4; D is unclear. Germline V gene lookup returns CDR1 LNHNV and CDR2 YYDKDF (reference sequence). With 5 bases removed from V and 11 bases from J, the gap between germline ends came to 15 bases. The CDR3 has 13 residues. CDR3 coding DNA: TGTGCCACCAGCGCCCGTCAGCTAGAGAAACTGTTTTTT. Amino acids: CATSARQLEKLFF. Complete variable domain (other parts from reference TRBV15 and TRBJ1-4): DAMVIQNPRYQVTQFGKPVTLSCSQTLNHNVMYWYQQKSSQAPKLLFHYYDKDFNNEADTPDNFQSRRPNTSFCFLDIRSPGLGDTAMYLCATSARQLEKLFFGSGTQLSVL.

J is TRBJ2-3 and V is TRBV5-1; 8 bases match TRBD2. Germline CDR1 and CDR2: SGHRS and YFSETQ. CDR3 length: 16 amino acids. V was pared by 0 bases and J by 0 bases, with 3 bases of the junction left unmatched. The CDR3 loop is CASSLGAGGSTDTQYF. Written as DNA, the CDR3 is TGCGCCAGCAGCTTGGGTGCGGGGGGTAGCACAGATACGCAGTATTTT.

This chain uses TRBV7-8 with TRBJ1-2; D may be TRBD1 (6 bases). Trimming shortened V by 0 bases and J by 0 bases, and 8 bases separated the two germline ends. The length of the CDR3 is 15 residues. From germline, CDR1 is SGHVS and CDR2 FQNEAQ. The CDR3 loop is CASSLAWDTNYGYTF. DNA of the CDR3: TGTGCCAGCAGCTTAGCATGGGACACTAACTATGGCTACACCTTC.

This clone was picked up many times. This rearrangement joins TRBV28 to TRBJ2-1; TRBD2 aligns across 11 bases. Unmatched junction bases numbered 7, after V lost 6 bases and J lost 0 bases. CDR3 length: 17 residues. Germline V gene sequence: CDR1 MDHEN, CDR2 SYDVKM. CDR3 DNA sequence: TGTGCCAGCAGCCGTACTAGCGGGAGTCTCTCCTACAATGAGCAGTTCTTC. Translation: CASSRTSGSLSYNEQFF.